Listed here are 26 T cell receptor beta chains from one sample, sequenced in a study of blood T cell repertoires in COVID-19. Assay: immunoSEQ multiplex PCR; the TCRdb copy retains only in-frame clones and omits some. The sample lists 200,000 to 250,000 clones, about nine tenths seen once, with less than 3.5% in the top ten. Input material: peripheral blood. Source of these receptors: an older woman with acute or convalescent COVID-19.

The rearrangement links TRBV19 to TRBJ1-3; D remains ambiguous. CDR1 is LNHDA and CDR2 is SQIVND in the germline V gene (reference sequence). The CDR3 is 15 amino acids. The V end was cut by 2 bases, the J end by 1 base, with 9 bases between. The CDR3 sequence is CASSIRGASGNTIYF. For the CDR3, the DNA is TGTGCCAGTAGTATACGGGGAGCTTCTGGAAACACCATATATTTT.

The rearrangement joins TRBV18 to TRBJ1-1; D might be TRBD1 (6 bases). CDR1 and CDR2 from the germline V gene are KGHSH and LQKENI. The CDR3 extends over 14 amino acids. Trimming stripped 5 bases from V and 0 bases from J, with 10 bases between. Written as DNA, the CDR3 is TGTGCCAGCTCAGAAGACAGGCTGAACACTGAAGCTTTCTTT. Amino acid sequence: CASSEDRLNTEAFF.

This chain links TRBV7-9 with TRBJ1-4; 7 nucleotides agree with TRBD1. Trimming took 5 bases from V and 5 from J; bases not matched to a gene: 5. CDR1 is SEHNR, CDR2 FQNEAQ, per germline (reference sequence). The CDR3 has 14 amino acids. The CDR3 nucleotides are TGTGCCAGCAGCCGGGACAGCGCCAATGAAAAACTGTTTTTT. Protein sequence: CASSRDSANEKLFF.

The J gene is TRBJ2-7, the V gene TRBV6-6, with 8 nucleotides matching TRBD1. Germline V gene sequence: CDR1 MNHNY, CDR2 SVGAGI (reference sequence). The CDR3 covers 15 residues. The V segment lost 1 base and the J segment 7 bases; nucleotides outside the gene matches: 9. The CDR3 sequence is CASSYLYRGTGEQYF. In DNA form, the CDR3 reads TGTGCCAGCAGTTACTTATACAGGGGGACGGGGGAGCAGTACTTC.

This clone was recorded a few times. The genes are TRBV2 and TRBJ2-5; 8 bases line up with TRBD2. Germline V gives CDR1 SNHLY, CDR2 FYNNEI. This CDR3 contains 19 residues. J lost 4 bases, V lost 0 bases, and 16 bases had no gene match. The CDR3 protein is CASSEAPRTSRGRGETQYF. In nucleotides, the CDR3 is TGTGCCAGCAGTGAAGCCCCCCGGACTAGCCGAGGAAGAGGAGAGACCCAGTACTTC.

The rearrangement links TRBV7-2 to TRBJ2-5; D ambiguous. There are 13 residues in the CDR3. The V end was cut by 1 base, the J end by 5 bases, with 8 bases between. Germline V gene data show CDR1 as SGHTA and CDR2 as FQGNSA. DNA for the CDR3: TGTGCCAGCAGCTTAGGGCAGAGGGAGACCCAGTACTTC. The encoded protein is CASSLGQRETQYF.

This clone has just a few counts. This CDR3 is CASSLGGFDTEAFF. CDR3 in DNA: TGTGCCAGCAGCTTAGGAGGATTTGACACTGAAGCTTTCTTT. The chain joins TRBV7-8 to TRBJ1-1; unclear D gene. V lost 1 base to trimming and J lost 3 bases, with 9 bases between them. CDR1 is SGHVS, CDR2 FQNEAQ, per germline. There are 14 residues in the CDR3.

The chain couples TRBV6-5 to TRBJ1-2; 7 bases map to TRBD1. The germline CDR1 and CDR2 sequences are MNHEY and SVGAGI. This CDR3 contains 15 residues. V lost 4 bases and J lost 5; bases outside the gene matches: 10. The CDR3 loop is CASSLTGQPYYGYTF. CDR3 in DNA: TGTGCCAGCAGTTTAACGGGACAGCCATATTATGGCTACACCTTC.

The chain carries TRBV5-5 and TRBJ1-1, with 7 bases fitting TRBD1. Germline values: CDR1 SGHKS, CDR2 YYEKEE (reference sequence). V lost 4 bases, J lost 0 bases, and 6 bases stayed unmatched. The CDR3 is 15 residues long. The CDR3 loop reads CASSNTGTVNTEAFF. The CDR3 DNA is TGTGCCAGCAGCAACACCGGGACAGTGAACACTGAAGCTTTCTTT. Variable domain in full (rest from reference TRBV5-5 and TRBJ1-1): DAGVTQSPTHLIKTRGQQVTLRCSPISGHKSVSWYQQVLGQGPQFIFQYYEKEERGRGNFPDRFSARQFPNYSSELNVNALLLGDSALYLCASSNTGTVNTEAFFGQGTRLTVV.

This CDR3 reads CASSPKGTGLSGANVLTF. DNA of the CDR3: TGTGCCAGCAGCCCCAAAGGGACAGGGCTCTCTGGGGCCAACGTCCTGACTTTC. This chain uses TRBV16 with TRBJ2-6, with TRBD1 matching 9 bases. Germline assignment: CDR1 KGHSY and CDR2 FQNENV. V gave up 4 bases and J gave up 0 bases; unmatched junction bases: 7. This CDR3 has 18 amino acids.

The CDR3 loop reads CASSDPDSEAFF. The CDR3 nucleotides read TGCGCCAGCAGTGACCCGGACAGTGAAGCTTTCTTT. V gene TRBV10-1 combines with J gene TRBJ1-1, with D possibly TRBD1 on 6 matching bases. There are 12 residues in the CDR3. Germline V CDR1 and CDR2: WNHNN, SYGVQD (reference sequence). Trimming pared 3 bases from V and 7 bases from J, leaving 9 bases between.

CDR3 sequence: CASSYSQNLNYGYTF. The CDR3 DNA reads TGTGCCAGCAGTTACTCGCAGAACCTTAACTATGGCTACACCTTC. V usage is TRBV6-5 and J usage is TRBJ1-2; D gene uncertain. V gave up 0 bases and J gave up 1 base, with 9 bases separating them. This CDR3 region has 15 residues. CDR1 is MNHEY and CDR2 is SVGAGI in the germline V gene.

The chain recombines TRBV19 with TRBJ2-7, with D possibly being TRBD2 (6 bases). V was shortened by 7 bases and J by 3 bases, with 22 bases between the two germline ends. Per germline, CDR1 LNHDA and CDR2 SQIVND (reference sequence). There are 16 residues in the CDR3. The CDR3 reads CASTPGPGGVLYEQYF. The DNA of the CDR3 is TGTGCCAGTACCCCGGGACCTGGCGGGGTCCTCTACGAGCAGTACTTC.

V usage is TRBV12-3 or TRBV12-4 and J usage is TRBJ1-1; D is ambiguous. Trimming stripped 2 bases from V and 3 bases from J, with 7 bases between. The CDR3 consists of 13 residues. In DNA form, the CDR3 reads TGTGCCAGCAGTTTACGGGAGGACACTGAAGCTTTCTTT. It translates to CASSLREDTEAFF.

This chain uses TRBV27 with TRBJ1-2; 8 bases fit TRBD1. CDR1 is MNHEY, CDR2 SMNVEV, per germline (reference sequence). The V and J ends lost 8 bases and 8 bases, in that order; junction bases with no gene match: 10. CDR3 size: 13 residues. The CDR3 region has the DNA TGTGCCAGCCGTACCCAGGGGGCAGGGGGCTACACCTTC. It codes for CASRTQGAGGYTF.

The V call is TRBV3-1 (or the pseudogene TRBV3-2), the J call TRBJ2-7; D might be TRBD2 (5 bases). The CDR3 spans 15 residues. The germline V gene encodes CDR1 LGHDT and CDR2 YNNKEL (reference sequence). V lost 1 base, J lost 2 bases, and 12 bases lay in between. The CDR3: CASSQGSEPTYEQYF. The CDR3 DNA follows: TGTGCCAGCAGCCAAGGTAGCGAACCTACCTACGAGCAGTACTTC.

The V call is TRBV4-3, the J call TRBJ2-1, with 10 bases matching TRBD2. The CDR3 length is 16 residues. V shed 1 base, J shed 4 bases, and the junction held 4 bases outside the gene matches. Germline CDR1 is LGHNA and CDR2 is YSLEER. CDR3 sequence reads: CASSQGWTSGYNEQFF. CDR3 coding DNA: TGCGCCAGCAGCCAAGGTTGGACTAGCGGTTACAATGAGCAGTTCTTC.

The chain joins TRBV4-1 to TRBJ2-7; 12 positions agree with TRBD2. From germline, CDR1 is MGHRA and CDR2 YSYEKL. The J segment lost 5 bases and the V segment lost 4 bases, leaving 6 bases of the junction unmatched. The CDR3 is 15 amino acids. The CDR3 protein is CASSPSRTSGDEQYF. DNA of the CDR3: TGCGCCAGCAGCCCATCGAGGACTAGCGGGGACGAGCAGTACTTC.

CDR3 in DNA: TGTGCCAGTCGGGACAGGGGATTCTCGAATTCACCCCTCCACTTT. This sequence encodes CASRDRGFSNSPLHF. J is TRBJ1-6 and V is TRBV3-1 (or the pseudogene TRBV3-2); TRBD1 agrees at 10 bases. Germline-derived CDR1 and CDR2 are LGHDT and YNNKEL (reference sequence). There are 15 residues in the CDR3. With V trimmed by 9 bases and J by 7 bases, 9 bases remained unmatched.

The CDR3 sequence is CASSSGQAGNEKLFF. In DNA, the CDR3 is TGTGCCAGCAGTTCCGGACAGGCCGGTAATGAAAAACTGTTTTTT. The chain recombines TRBV27 with TRBJ1-4; the match to TRBD1 covers 7 bases. V shed 4 bases, J shed 4 bases, and the junction held 6 bases outside the gene matches. The CDR3 spans 15 residues. Per the germline V gene, CDR1 is MNHEY and CDR2 is SMNVEV (reference sequence).

The chain couples TRBV11-2 to TRBJ1-5; TRBD1 might be the D (5 bases). Between the trimmed V and J ends, which lost 5 bases and 6 bases, there was a span of 11 bases. The CDR3 length is 13 residues. CDR1 is SGHAT and CDR2 is FQNNGV in the germline V gene. This chain's CDR3 is CASSRQPGQPQHF. In DNA form, the CDR3 reads TGTGCCAGCAGCCGACAGCCGGGTCAGCCCCAGCATTTT.

V is TRBV11-3 and J is TRBJ1-3, with D hard to call. Trimming shortened V by 1 base and J by 0 bases, and 4 bases separated the two germline ends. The CDR3 has 14 residues. CDR1 SGHNT and CDR2 YENEEA come from the germline V gene. Here the CDR3 DNA reads TGTGCCAGCAGCTTAGCCGGCTCTGGAAACACCATATATTTT. Its protein is CASSLAGSGNTIYF.

CDR3 protein: CASSLEGRPYEQYF. The CDR3 DNA reads as TGTGCCAGCAGTTTAGAGGGCAGACCCTACGAGCAGTACTTC. The V and J genes are TRBV28 and TRBJ2-7; possible D gene TRBD2, 5 bases. The CDR3 contains 14 residues. CDR1 and CDR2 from the germline V gene are MDHEN and SYDVKM. With 2 bases removed from V and 2 bases from J, the gap between germline ends came to 10 bases. The entire variable domain, with the rest obtained from reference TRBV28 and TRBJ2-7, is as follows: DVKVTQSSRYLVKRTGEKVFLECVQDMDHENMFWYRQDPGLGLRLIYFSYDVKMKEKGDIPEGYSVSREKKERFSLILESASTNQTSMYLCASSLEGRPYEQYFGPGTRLTVT.

This clone was seen repeatedly, ten times or more. The chain employs TRBV4-2 and TRBJ2-1; 7 nucleotides line up with TRBD1. This CDR3 contains 15 residues. Trimming cost V 0 bases and J 5 bases; bases outside gene matches: 4. The germline V gene encodes CDR1 LGHNA and CDR2 YNFKEQ. CDR3 loop: CASSQDGTENNEQFF. In DNA form, the CDR3 reads TGTGCCAGCAGCCAAGATGGGACAGAAAACAATGAGCAGTTCTTC.

This chain joins TRBV18 and TRBJ1-6, with TRBD1 as a possible D gene (5 bases). There are 15 residues in the CDR3. The V gene lost 3 bases and the J gene lost 5 bases, with 11 bases spanning the gap. CDR1 is KGHSH and CDR2 is LQKENI in the germline V gene. CDR3 sequence: CASSPRGLDNSPLHF. In nucleotides, the CDR3 is TGTGCCAGCTCACCCCGGGGGTTGGATAATTCACCCCTCCACTTT.

The chain joins TRBV10-1 to TRBJ2-2, with D possibly matching TRBD2 (6 bases). This CDR3 has 13 amino acids. Germline CDR1 WNHNN, CDR2 SYGVQD (reference sequence). V dropped 9 bases and J dropped 4 bases, with 12 bases sitting between them. CDR3 sequence: CASGTPFTGELFF. The CDR3 nucleotides are TGCGCCAGTGGGACTCCGTTCACCGGGGAGCTGTTTTTT.